The 12 T cell receptor beta chains below all came from one sample that was sequenced in a study of CD8+CD57+ T cells in acquired aplastic anemia. Genomic DNA provided the template from which TCR beta VDJ and CDR3 profiles were obtained. Using its own MiXCR run on the reads, TCRdb lists one record per CDR3 protein. The sample has some 130,000 distinct CDR3 sequences; about 40% are singletons. The sequencing sample was made of sorted CD4+, CD8+, or CD8+CD57+ T cells (not recorded which) from PBMCs. All receptors come from a human donor in good health, serving as a control.

This clonotype has a handful of counts. The chain couples TRBV7-6 to TRBJ2-5, with D tentatively TRBD2 (5 bases). V was cut by 5 bases and J by 4 bases, with 11 bases left in between. The germline V gene encodes CDR1 SGHVS and CDR2 FNYEAQ. The CDR3 is 13 residues long. The CDR3 is CASSIWTAETQYF. The DNA for the CDR3 is TGTGCCAGCAGCATCTGGACTGCAGAGACCCAGTACTTC.

The chain uses TRBV2 and TRBJ2-7, with D tentatively TRBD1 (6 bases). CDR1 and CDR2 from the germline V gene are SNHLY and FYNNEI. CDR3 length: 12 amino acids. Trimming pared 5 bases from V and 6 bases from J, leaving 11 bases between. The CDR3 region has the DNA TGTGCCAGCAGTTTTACAGGGTCCGAGCAGTACTTC. Encoded protein: CASSFTGSEQYF.

This clonotype was counted at least ten times. The CDR3 loop is CASSLEAGNYGYTF. The CDR3 region has the DNA TGTGCCAGCAGCTTAGAGGCAGGGAACTATGGCTACACCTTC. The V and J genes are TRBV7-2 and TRBJ1-2, with D perhaps TRBD1 (5 bases). The CDR3 is 14 amino acids. The V end lost 1 base, the J end lost 2 bases, and 8 bases lay between the germline ends. Germline assignment: CDR1 SGHTA and CDR2 FQGNSA. Drawing the rest from reference TRBV7-2 and TRBJ1-2, the complete variable domain is GAGVSQSPSNKVTEKGKDVELRCDPISGHTALYWYRQSLGQGLEFLIYFQGNSAPDKSGLPSDRFSAERTGGSVSTLTIQRTQQEDSAVYLCASSLEAGNYGYTFGSGTRLTVV.

The rearrangement uses TRBV20-1 and TRBJ1-1, with a tentative D call TRBD1 (6 bases). Trimming cost V 3 bases and J 1 base, with 15 bases left between them. CDR3 length: 15 residues. Germline V gene data show CDR1 as DFQATT and CDR2 as SNEGSKA (reference sequence). The CDR3 reads CSASGGTRRNTEAFF. The CDR3 nucleotides read TGCAGTGCTAGTGGGGGGACACGACGGAACACTGAAGCTTTCTTT.

This clonotype was picked up many times. J is TRBJ1-5 and V is TRBV9; D not resolved. With 5 bases removed from V and 1 base from J, the gap between germline ends came to 13 bases. Germline CDR1 SGDLS, CDR2 YYNGEE. The CDR3 covers 15 residues. This chain's CDR3 is CASSPTGRSNQPQHF. For the CDR3, the DNA is TGTGCCAGCAGTCCCACCGGGAGAAGCAATCAGCCCCAGCATTTT.

In this sample, this clonotype turned up once. The chain carries TRBV5-1 and TRBJ1-2, with TRBD1 as a possible D gene (6 bases). CDR1 SGHRS and CDR2 YFSETQ come from the germline V gene. The CDR3 is made up of 16 amino acids. Trimming shortened V by 5 bases and J by 0 bases, and 17 bases separated the two germline ends. As DNA, the CDR3 is TGCGCCAGCAGGGACAGAACACACCCTACTAACTATGGCTACACCTTC. Translation gives CASRDRTHPTNYGYTF.

This clonotype was observed many times. V is TRBV7-8 and J is TRBJ2-1, with 8 bases fitting TRBD2. Germline V lookup: CDR1 SGHVS, CDR2 FQNEAQ. CDR3 length: 14 residues. The V gene end was trimmed by 5 bases and the J gene end by 1 base; junction bases not matched to a gene: 1. The CDR3: CASSRGGSYNEQFF. The CDR3 DNA follows: TGTGCCAGCAGCCGCGGGGGGTCCTACAATGAGCAGTTCTTC.

The V gene is TRBV20-1, the J gene TRBJ1-5; no firm D call. Trimming stripped 5 bases from V and 2 bases from J, with 7 bases between. Germline loops: CDR1 DFQATT, CDR2 SNEGSKA (reference sequence). CDR3 length equals 12 residues. The CDR3 protein is CSALGGNQPQHF. The DNA of the CDR3 is TGCAGTGCTCTTGGGGGCAATCAGCCCCAGCATTTT.

The chain recombines TRBV15 with TRBJ1-5; TRBD1 might be the D (5 bases). Deletions cut 9 bases from V and 2 bases from J, with 14 bases between. Germline lookup yields CDR1 LNHNV and CDR2 YYDKDF (reference sequence). This CDR3 comprises 14 residues. CDR3 bases: TGTGCCACAGACTACGGGACGGGCAATCAGCCCCAGCATTTT. It yields the protein CATDYGTGNQPQHF.

With respect to this clonotype: The junction and the germline gene differ at one end; a read error may be behind it. The chain is built from TRBV5-5 and TRBJ2-5; perhaps TRBD1 as D (5 bases). Germline CDR1 reads SGHKS; CDR2 reads YYEKEE (reference sequence). CDR3 length: 14 amino acids. The CDR3 coding sequence is TGTGCCTGCAGCCCCCGACAGTACCAAGAGACCCAGTACTTC. Its translation: CACSPRQYQETQYF.

This chain links TRBV25-1 with TRBJ2-7; TRBD1 agrees at 8 bases. Germline CDR1 MGHDK, CDR2 SYGVNS. The V segment lost 4 bases and the J segment 3 bases; nucleotides outside the gene matches: 8. The CDR3 runs 15 residues. The CDR3 spells CASSGGGTGRYEQYF. The DNA of the CDR3 is TGTGCCAGCAGTGGGGGTGGGACAGGTCGCTACGAGCAGTACTTC.

This clonotype has at least ten counts. The rearrangement uses TRBV6-5 and TRBJ1-2; a weak D match, TRBD1 (6 bases). The V end was cut by 8 bases, the J end by 3 bases, with 13 bases between. The CDR3 is 13 amino acids. The V gene's germline CDR1 is MNHEY and CDR2 SVGAGI. The CDR3 loop reads CASGRDKYYGYTF. In DNA, the CDR3 is TGTGCCAGCGGCCGGGACAAGTACTATGGCTACACCTTC.